Listed below are T cell receptor beta chains from one sample, sequenced in a study of cytomegalovirus exposure and HLA in healthy donors. Some clones are missing from TCRdb's copy, which holds only in-frame ones; the method was immunoSEQ multiplex PCR. The top ten clones hold approximately 2.2% of a sample with 90,000 to 150,000 clones, 65% to 90% of them seen once. What was sequenced was PBMCs. These receptors were taken from a woman between 35 and 50 years old in good health and CMV-seronegative. Both conserved end residues are part of each CDR3. The D gene is left open where the match is weak. The size field is filled for only some rows; it gives once, few, many or a size class.

d_call j_call clone_size v_call cdr3_nt cdr3_aa
TRBD1 TRBJ1-1 NA TRBV28 TGTGCCAGCAGTTTACCCCCGACAGGGTTGAGGAACACTGAAGCTTTCTTT CASSLPPTGLRNTEAFF
TRBD1 TRBJ2-6 few TRBV4-3 TGCGCCAGCAGCCAAGAAGAGGGGGCTAAAGGGGCCAACGTCCTGACTTTC CASSQEEGAKGANVLTF
NA TRBJ2-7 NA TRBV2 TGTGCCAGCAGTGAGGGGGGAGGTCCCTACGAGCAGTACTTC CASSEGGGPYEQYF
NA TRBJ2-7 once TRBV15 TGTGCCACCGGTTGGCAGGACTCCTACGAGCAGTACTTC CATGWQDSYEQYF
NA TRBJ2-7 NA TRBV18 TGTGCCAGCTCGCCCGCACCCGCGTTCTACGAGCAGTACTTC CASSPAPAFYEQYF
NA TRBJ2-2 NA TRBV18 TGTGCCAGCTCACCCATAGGAGTCCCGAACACCGGGGAGCTGTTTTTT CASSPIGVPNTGELFF
NA TRBJ1-2 NA TRBV29-1 NA CSVAVGADGIQARTF
NA TRBJ2-6 few TRBV4-3 TGCGCCAGCAGCCCTACCAGGGGACCACTCTCTGGGGCCAACGTCCTGACTTTC CASSPTRGPLSGANVLTF
TRBD1 TRBJ1-2 NA TRBV11-2 TGTGCCAGCAGGTTGCTAATGGGGACAGTAGGATACACCTTC CASRLLMGTVGYTF
TRBD2 TRBJ2-1 NA TRBV27 TGTGCCAGCACACCAGGGACTAGTTTCTACAATGAGCAGTTCTTC CASTPGTSFYNEQFF
NA TRBJ2-3 NA TRBV5-1 TGCGCCAGCAGCTTAAGCGGTAATGGGGCAGATACGCAGTATTTT CASSLSGNGADTQYF
NA TRBJ1-3 NA TRBV7-9 TGTGCCAGCTCAAGGGGGGGGCTATCTGGAAACACCATATATTTT CASSRGGLSGNTIYF
NA TRBJ1-5 few TRBV10-3 TGTGCCATCAGTGAGTCGGGGGGTGTCGGTCAGCCCCAGCATTTT CAISESGGVGQPQHF
NA TRBJ1-5 NA TRBV5-8 TGTGCCAGCAGCTGGGGCTTGAACGGCAATCAGCCCCAGCATTTT CASSWGLNGNQPQHF
TRBD2 TRBJ2-7 once TRBV7-9 TGTGCCAGCAGCCCCCGGACTAGCTACGAGCAGTACTTC CASSPRTSYEQYF
TRBD2 TRBJ2-5 NA TRBV27 TGTGCCAGCAGAATCGTGGGACTAGCGCAGGGGTTAGGTCACCAAGAGACCCAGTACTTC CASRIVGLAQGLGHQETQYF
NA TRBJ2-7 NA TRBV15 TGTGCCACCAGCAGAGATTCTGGGAGCGAGCAGTACTTC CATSRDSGSEQYF
TRBD1 TRBJ1-6 NA TRBV5-8 TGTGCCAGCAGCTTGGTCAATGCAGGGGGTAATTCACCCCTCCACTTT CASSLVNAGGNSPLHF
TRBD2 TRBJ2-1 NA TRBV7-2 TGTGCCAGCAGTTATACTAGCGTACGGCCCGTCGAGCAGTTCTTC CASSYTSVRPVEQFF
NA TRBJ1-1 NA TRBV29-1 TGCAGCGTTGTCAGGGAATCGAAAAACACTGAAGCTTTCTTT CSVVRESKNTEAFF
TRBD1 TRBJ2-7 NA TRBV30 TGTGCCTGGAGTGCCCAACCGGGACAGTACTACGAGCAGTACTTC CAWSAQPGQYYEQYF
TRBD2 TRBJ2-2 NA TRBV19 TGTGCCAGTAGTCGACTAGCGGGAGGCTCCGGGGAGCTGTTTTTT CASSRLAGGSGELFF
NA TRBJ1-5 NA TRBV19 TGTGCCAGTAGTGGGGGCGTTGAGGGCAATCAGCCCCAGCATTTT CASSGGVEGNQPQHF
TRBD2 TRBJ2-1 NA TRBV19 TGTGCCAGTAGTACCGGACTAGTCGGCAATGAGCAGTTCTTC CASSTGLVGNEQFF
TRBD1 TRBJ2-7 few TRBV10-1 TGCGCCAGCAGTCCAGGGACAGGGCAAAGGAACGAGCAGTACTTC CASSPGTGQRNEQYF
NA TRBJ2-1 NA TRBV7-2 TGTGCCAGCAGCCCATCCCCGGACATCTACAATGGGCAGTTCTTC CASSPSPDIYNGQFF
TRBD2 TRBJ2-2 NA TRBV5-4 TGTGCCAGCAGCTTTTCGTCGAAGCGGGGTGGCGGGGAGCTGTTTTTT CASSFSSKRGGGELFF